The clone carrying this T cell receptor (beta chain) was counted many times. Antigen specificity is unknown. Germline loops: CDR1 SGHTA, CDR2 FQGNSA. With 4 bases removed from V and 3 bases from J, the gap between germline ends came to 15 bases. The length of the CDR3 is 15 residues. A single record per CDR3 protein comes from TCRdb applying MiXCR to the reads. The table shows about 470,000 distinct CDR3 sequences, with about 44% occurring only once. This record belongs to a study of T cell repertoires in cytomegalovirus infection. Study at large: Signatures in public TCR beta sequences pointed to both CMV infection and matching HLA type. Regarding the study as a whole: Cumulative public TCR beta family frequency identified CMV carriers with the relevant HLA. It was HLA-C-restricted CMV-specific TCR beta clonotypes that dominated the response ex vivo.

The source was cultured PBMCs, collected from culture after CMV antigen stimulation. This sequence originates from a human donor in good health (CMV status not recorded). Some clones in this sample may be carry-over from other donors' samples. The V call is TRBV7-2, the J call TRBJ2-5, with a weak D call TRBD2 (6 bases). CDR3 sequence (DNA): TGTGCCAGCAGCTCGTTTAGGGGCGGGGAAGAGACCCAGTACTTC. Translating gives CASSSFRGGEETQYF.